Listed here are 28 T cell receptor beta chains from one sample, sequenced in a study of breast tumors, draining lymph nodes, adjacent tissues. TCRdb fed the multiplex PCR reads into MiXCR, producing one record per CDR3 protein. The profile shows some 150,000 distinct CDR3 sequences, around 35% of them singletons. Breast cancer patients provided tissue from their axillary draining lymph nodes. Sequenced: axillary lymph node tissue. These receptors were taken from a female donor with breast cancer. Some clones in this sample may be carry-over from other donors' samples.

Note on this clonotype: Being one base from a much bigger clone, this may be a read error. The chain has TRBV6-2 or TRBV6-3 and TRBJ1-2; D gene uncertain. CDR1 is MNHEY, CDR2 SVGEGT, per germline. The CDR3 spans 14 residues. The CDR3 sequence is CASSYSSLFAGCTF. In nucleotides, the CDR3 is TGTGCCAGCAGTTACTCATCTTTGTTTGCTGGCTGCACCTTC.

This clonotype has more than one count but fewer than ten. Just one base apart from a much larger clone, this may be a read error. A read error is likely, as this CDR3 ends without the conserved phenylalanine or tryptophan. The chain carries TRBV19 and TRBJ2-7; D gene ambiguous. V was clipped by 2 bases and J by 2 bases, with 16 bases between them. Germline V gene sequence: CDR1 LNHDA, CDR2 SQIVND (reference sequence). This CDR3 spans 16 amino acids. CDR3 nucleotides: TGTGCCAGTAGTATATCTAACTCCCGCTCAACCTACGAGCAGTACTCC. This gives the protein CASSISNSRSTYEQYS.

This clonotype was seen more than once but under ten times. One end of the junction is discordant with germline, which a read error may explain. The CDR3 protein is CASSEGWGRRNRPQHF. The CDR3 DNA sequence: TGTGCCAGCAGCGAGGGGTGGGGGCGCCGCAATCGGCCCCAGCATTTC. V and J are TRBV2 and TRBJ1-5; TRBD1 might be the D (6 bases). Per the germline V gene, CDR1 is SNHLY and CDR2 is FYNNEI. CDR3 length equals 16 residues. Complete variable domain (other parts from reference TRBV2 and TRBJ1-5): EPEVTQTPSHQVTQMGQEVILRCVPISNHLYFYWYRQILGQKVEFLVSFYNNEISEKSEIFDDQFSVERPDGSNFTLKIRSTKLEDSAMYFCASSEGWGRRNRPQHFGDGTRLSIL.

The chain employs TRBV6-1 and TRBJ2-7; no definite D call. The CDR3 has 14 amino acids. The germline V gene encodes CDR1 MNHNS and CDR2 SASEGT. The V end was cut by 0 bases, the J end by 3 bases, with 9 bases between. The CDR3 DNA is TGTGCCAGCAGTGAAGCGCTAGTCAGCTACGAGCAGTACTTC. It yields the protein CASSEALVSYEQYF.

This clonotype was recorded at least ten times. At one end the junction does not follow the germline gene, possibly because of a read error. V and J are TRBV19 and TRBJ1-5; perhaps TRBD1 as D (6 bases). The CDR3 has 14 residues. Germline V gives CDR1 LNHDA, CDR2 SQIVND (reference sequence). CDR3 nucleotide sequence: TGTGCCAGCAGTAACAGGGTCAAAAATCAGCCCCAGCATTTT. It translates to CASSNRVKNQPQHF.

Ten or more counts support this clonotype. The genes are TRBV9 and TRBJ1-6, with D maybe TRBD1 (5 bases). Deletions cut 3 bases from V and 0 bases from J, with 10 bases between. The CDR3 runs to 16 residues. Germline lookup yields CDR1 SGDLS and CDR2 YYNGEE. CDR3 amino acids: CASSARVSSYNSPLHF. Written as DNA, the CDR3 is TGTGCCAGCAGCGCCAGGGTCAGCTCCTATAATTCACCCCTCCACTTT.

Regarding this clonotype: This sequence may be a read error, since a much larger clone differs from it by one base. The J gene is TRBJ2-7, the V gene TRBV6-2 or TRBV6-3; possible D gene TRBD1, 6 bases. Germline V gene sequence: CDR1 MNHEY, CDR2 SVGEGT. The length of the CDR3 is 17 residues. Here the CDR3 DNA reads TGTGCCAGCAGTTCTGACTTGGAGGACAGCCTCTACTACAAGCAGTACTTC. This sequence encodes CASSSDLEDSLYYKQYF.

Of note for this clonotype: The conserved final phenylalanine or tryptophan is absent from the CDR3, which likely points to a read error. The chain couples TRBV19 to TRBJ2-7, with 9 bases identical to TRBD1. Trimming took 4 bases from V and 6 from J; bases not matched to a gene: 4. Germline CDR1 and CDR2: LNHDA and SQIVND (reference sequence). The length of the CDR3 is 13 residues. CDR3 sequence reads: CASSKDRGSEQYP. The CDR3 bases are TGTGCCAGTAGTAAGGACAGGGGAAGCGAGCAGTACCCC.

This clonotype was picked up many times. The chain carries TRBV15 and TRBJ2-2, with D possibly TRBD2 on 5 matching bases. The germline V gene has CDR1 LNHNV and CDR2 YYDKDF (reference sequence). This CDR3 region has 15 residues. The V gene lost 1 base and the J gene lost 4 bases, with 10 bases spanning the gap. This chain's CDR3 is CATSRAGIGTGELFF. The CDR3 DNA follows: TGTGCCACCAGCAGAGCGGGGATAGGCACCGGGGAGCTGTTTTTT.

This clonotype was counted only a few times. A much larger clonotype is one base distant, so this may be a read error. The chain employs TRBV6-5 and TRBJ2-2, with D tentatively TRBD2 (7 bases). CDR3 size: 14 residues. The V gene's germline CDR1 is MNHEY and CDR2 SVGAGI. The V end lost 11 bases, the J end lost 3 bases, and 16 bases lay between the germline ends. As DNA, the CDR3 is TGTGCCGGCTGGAGGGGGGGCCACACCGGGGAGCTGTTTTTT. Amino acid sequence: CAGWRGGHTGELFF.

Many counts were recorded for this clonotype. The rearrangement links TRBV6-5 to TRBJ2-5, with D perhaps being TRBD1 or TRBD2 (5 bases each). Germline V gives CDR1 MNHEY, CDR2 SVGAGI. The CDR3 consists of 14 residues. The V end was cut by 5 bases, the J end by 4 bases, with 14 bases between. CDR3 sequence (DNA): TGTGCCAGCAGTGCCGGGTGGGACGGAGAGACCCAGTACTTC. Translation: CASSAGWDGETQYF.

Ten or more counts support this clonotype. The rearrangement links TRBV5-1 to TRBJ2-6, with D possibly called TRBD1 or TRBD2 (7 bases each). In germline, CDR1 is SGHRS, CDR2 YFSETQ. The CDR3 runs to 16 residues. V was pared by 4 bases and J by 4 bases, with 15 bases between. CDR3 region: CASSREGARGANVLTF. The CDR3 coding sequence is TGCGCCAGCAGCAGGGAGGGGGCGCGAGGGGCCAACGTCCTGACTTTC.

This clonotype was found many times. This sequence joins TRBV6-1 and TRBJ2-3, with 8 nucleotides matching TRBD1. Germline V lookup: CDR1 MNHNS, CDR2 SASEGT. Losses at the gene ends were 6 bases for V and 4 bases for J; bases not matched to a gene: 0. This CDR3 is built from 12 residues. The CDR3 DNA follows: TGTGCCAGCAGGACAGGGGCAGATACGCAGTATTTT. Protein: CASRTGADTQYF.

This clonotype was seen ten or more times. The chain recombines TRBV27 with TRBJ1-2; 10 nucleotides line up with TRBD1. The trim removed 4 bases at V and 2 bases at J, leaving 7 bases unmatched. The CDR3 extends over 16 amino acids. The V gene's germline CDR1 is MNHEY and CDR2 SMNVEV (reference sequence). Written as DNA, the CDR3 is TGTGCCAGCAGTTCGTTCCGGACAGGGGGAAACTATGGCTACACCTTC. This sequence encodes CASSSFRTGGNYGYTF.

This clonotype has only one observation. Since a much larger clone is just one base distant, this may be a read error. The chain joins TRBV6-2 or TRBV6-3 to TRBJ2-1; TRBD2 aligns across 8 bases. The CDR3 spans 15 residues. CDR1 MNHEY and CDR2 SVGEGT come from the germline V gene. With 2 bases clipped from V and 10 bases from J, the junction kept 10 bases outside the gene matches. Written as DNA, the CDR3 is TGTGCCAGCAGTTACGACGGGGGGGGCACGTCCGAGCAGTTCTTC. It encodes CASSYDGGGTSEQFF.

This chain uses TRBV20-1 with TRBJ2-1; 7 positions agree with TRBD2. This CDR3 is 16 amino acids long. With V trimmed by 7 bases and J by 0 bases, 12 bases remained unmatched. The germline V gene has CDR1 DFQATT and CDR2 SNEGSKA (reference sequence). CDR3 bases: TGCAGTGAAGTGGGACTACCTGTATGCTCCTACAATGAGCAGTTCTTC. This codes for CSEVGLPVCSYNEQFF.

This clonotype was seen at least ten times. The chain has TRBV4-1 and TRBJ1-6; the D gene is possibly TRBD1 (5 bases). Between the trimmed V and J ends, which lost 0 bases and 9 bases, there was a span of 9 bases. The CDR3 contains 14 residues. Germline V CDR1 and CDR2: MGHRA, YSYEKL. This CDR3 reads CASSQEGLVSPLHF. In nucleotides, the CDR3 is TGCGCCAGCAGCCAAGAGGGACTGGTTTCACCCCTCCACTTT.

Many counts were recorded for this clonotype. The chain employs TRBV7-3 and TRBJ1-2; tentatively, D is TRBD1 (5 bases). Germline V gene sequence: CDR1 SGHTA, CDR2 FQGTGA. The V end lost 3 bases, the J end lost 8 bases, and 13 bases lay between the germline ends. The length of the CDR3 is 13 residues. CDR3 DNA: TGTGCCAGCAGCTTTGGGGGATTGAGGGGCTACACCTTC. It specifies CASSFGGLRGYTF.

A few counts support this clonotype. The CDR3 region is CSARQGEISNQPQYF. In DNA form, the CDR3 reads TGCAGTGCTAGACAGGGGGAAATAAGCAATCAGCCCCAGTACTTC. This sequence joins TRBV20-1 and TRBJ2-1; 7 positions match TRBD1. The closer fit of TRBJ2-5 to the DNA end suggests the J call may be wrong. CDR1 and CDR2 (germline): DFQATT, SNEGSKA (reference sequence). The length of the CDR3 is 15 residues.

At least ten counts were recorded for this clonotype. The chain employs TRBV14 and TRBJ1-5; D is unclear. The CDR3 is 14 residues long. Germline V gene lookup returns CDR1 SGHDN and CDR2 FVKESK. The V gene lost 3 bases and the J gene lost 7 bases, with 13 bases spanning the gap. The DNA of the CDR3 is TGTGCCAGCAGCCATGGAGGGTTCGAACAGCCCCAGCATTTT. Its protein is CASSHGGFEQPQHF.

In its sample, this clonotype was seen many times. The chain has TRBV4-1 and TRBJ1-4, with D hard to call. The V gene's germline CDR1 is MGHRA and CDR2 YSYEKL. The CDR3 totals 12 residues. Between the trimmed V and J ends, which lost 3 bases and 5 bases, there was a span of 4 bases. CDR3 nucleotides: TGCGCCAGCAGCCACCAAAATGAAAAACTGTTTTTT. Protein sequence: CASSHQNEKLFF.

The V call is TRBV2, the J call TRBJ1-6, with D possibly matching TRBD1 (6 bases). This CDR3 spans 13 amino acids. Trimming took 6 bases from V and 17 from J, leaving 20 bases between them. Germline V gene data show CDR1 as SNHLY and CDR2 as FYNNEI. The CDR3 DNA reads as TGTGCCAGCAGCCTAGGGGGGGGATCACTCTTCCACTTT. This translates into CASSLGGGSLFHF.

CDR3 sequence reads: CSATGGKGPFEHF. The CDR3 DNA follows: TGCAGTGCCACAGGAGGAAAGGGGCCCTTCGAGCATTTT. The chain recombines TRBV20-1 with TRBJ1-5; TRBD1 is a possible D gene (5 bases). Germline assignment: CDR1 DFQATT and CDR2 SNEGSKA (reference sequence). The length of the CDR3 is 13 residues. Trimming removed 6 bases from V and 14 bases from J, with 23 bases in between.

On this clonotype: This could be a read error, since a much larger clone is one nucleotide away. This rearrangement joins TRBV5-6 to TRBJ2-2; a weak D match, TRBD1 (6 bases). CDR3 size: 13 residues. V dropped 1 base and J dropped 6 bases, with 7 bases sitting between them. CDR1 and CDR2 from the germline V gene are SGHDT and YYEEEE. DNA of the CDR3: TGTGCCAGCAGCTTGACAGGGCCCGGGGAGCTGTTTTTT. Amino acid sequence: CASSLTGPGELFF.

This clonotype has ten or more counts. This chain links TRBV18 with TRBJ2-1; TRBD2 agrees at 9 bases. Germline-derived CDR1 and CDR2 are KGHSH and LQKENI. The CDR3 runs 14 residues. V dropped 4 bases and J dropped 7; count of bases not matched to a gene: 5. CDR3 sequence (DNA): TGTGCCAGCTCACGCGGGAGGGCCGTGAATGAGCAGTTCTTC. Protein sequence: CASSRGRAVNEQFF.

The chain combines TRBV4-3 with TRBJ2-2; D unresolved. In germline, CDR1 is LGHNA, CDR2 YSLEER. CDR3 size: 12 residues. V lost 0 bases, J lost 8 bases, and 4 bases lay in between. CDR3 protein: CASSQDNGELFF. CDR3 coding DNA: TGCGCCAGCAGCCAAGATAATGGGGAGCTGTTTTTT.

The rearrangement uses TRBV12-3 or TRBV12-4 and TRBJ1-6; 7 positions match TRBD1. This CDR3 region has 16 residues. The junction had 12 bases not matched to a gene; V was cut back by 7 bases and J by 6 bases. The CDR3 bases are TGTGCCAGCAAAAAAGGGACAGCGGGGGGTAATTCACCCCTCCACTTT. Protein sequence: CASKKGTAGGNSPLHF.

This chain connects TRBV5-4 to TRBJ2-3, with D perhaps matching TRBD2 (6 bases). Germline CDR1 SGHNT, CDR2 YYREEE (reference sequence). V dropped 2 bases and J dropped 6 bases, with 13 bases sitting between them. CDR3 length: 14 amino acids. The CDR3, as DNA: TGTGCCAGCAGCTTTGCTGCCGGGAGCGATACGCAGTATTTT. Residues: CASSFAAGSDTQYF.